This entry lists 15 T cell receptor beta chains sequenced from one sample in a study of T cell clonotyping in hematopoietic cell transplantation. Some clones are missing from TCRdb's copy, which holds only in-frame ones; the method was immunoSEQ multiplex PCR. The data contain approximately 11,000 clones, roughly 89% of them singletons. The starting material was PBMCs, obtained 180 days after allogeneic stem cell transplant. The origin of the receptors is a male patient over 55 who had an allogeneic stem cell transplant from an unrelated donor, so the T cells may come from the graft donor. Some clones in this sample may be carry-over from other donors' samples.

The CDR3 DNA is TGCGCCAGCAGCCTTGATTGGAGCTCTGGGGCCAACGTCCTGACTTTC. Its protein product is CASSLDWSSGANVLTF. The chain combines TRBV4-3 with TRBJ2-6; D call uncertain. This CDR3 contains 16 residues. The V end lost 4 bases, the J end lost 0 bases, and 10 bases lay between the germline ends. From germline, CDR1 is LGHNA and CDR2 YSLEER.

As for this clone: This same CDR3 is encoded by further DNA sequences in the sample. The CDR3 DNA reads TGCGCCAGCAGCCAAGACAGGTACACTGAAGCTTTCTTT. It specifies CASSQDRYTEAFF. The chain uses TRBV4-3 and TRBJ1-1; no reliable D call. V shed 0 bases and J shed 3 bases, with 5 bases lying between them. Germline CDR1 is LGHNA and CDR2 is YSLEER. The CDR3 sequence is 13 residues long.

J is TRBJ1-2 and V is TRBV19; D is undetermined. Germline loops: CDR1 LNHDA, CDR2 SQIVND (reference sequence). CDR3 size: 12 residues. V was clipped by 6 bases and J by 3 bases, with 8 bases between them. Here the CDR3 DNA reads TGTGCCAGTAGGGCCACGGACTATGGCTACACCTTC. Its translation: CASRATDYGYTF.

The gene calls are TRBV7-2 and TRBJ1-4; perhaps TRBD1 as D (6 bases). The CDR3 runs 14 residues. CDR1 is SGHTA and CDR2 is FQGNSA in the germline V gene. Trimming shortened V by 8 bases and J by 4 bases, and 14 bases separated the two germline ends. The CDR3 sequence is CASAWTDINEKLFF. CDR3 nucleotides: TGTGCCAGCGCCTGGACAGACATTAATGAAAAACTGTTTTTT.

The CDR3 is CSVSEGQLAKNIQYF. The DNA for the CDR3 is TGCAGCGTTTCGGAGGGACAGTTAGCCAAAAACATTCAGTACTTC. J is TRBJ2-4 and V is TRBV29-1; tentative D call: TRBD1 (7 bases). Germline CDR1 reads SQVTM; CDR2 reads ANQGSEA. CDR3 length: 15 residues. V dropped 5 bases and J dropped 0 bases, with 14 bases sitting between them.

The J gene is TRBJ1-1, the V gene TRBV6-6; D unresolved. The germline CDR1 and CDR2 sequences are MNHNY and SVGAGI (reference sequence). The V and J ends lost 5 bases and 2 bases respectively, with 9 bases between them. This CDR3 has 13 residues. The CDR3 region has the DNA TGTGCCAGCAGTCCCCAAGGAAACACTGAAGCTTTCTTT. Its protein product is CASSPQGNTEAFF.

The chain has TRBV13 and TRBJ1-6; 7 bases align to TRBD1. With 0 bases clipped from V and 7 bases from J, the junction kept 6 bases outside the gene matches. The germline gives CDR1 PRHDT, CDR2 FYEKMQ (reference sequence). This CDR3 has 16 amino acids. CDR3 sequence (DNA): TGTGCCAGCAGCTTAGGACGGGGCAGGGGGAATTCACCCCTCCACTTT. Protein product: CASSLGRGRGNSPLHF.

J is TRBJ1-1 and V is TRBV2; D might be TRBD1 (5 bases). The CDR3 runs 15 residues. V was clipped by 2 bases and J by 3 bases, with 13 bases between them. Looked up from germline, CDR1 is SNHLY and CDR2 is FYNNEI. The DNA of the CDR3 is TGTGCCAGCAGTGAACGCGGGGCTGGTTACACTGAAGCTTTCTTT. This sequence encodes CASSERGAGYTEAFF.

The chain couples TRBV4-3 to TRBJ1-4, with 11 bases that match TRBD1. Germline values: CDR1 LGHNA, CDR2 YSLEER. V was clipped by 3 bases and J by 5 bases; unmatched bases: 5. The CDR3 sequence is 16 residues long. CDR3 in amino acids: CASSQYRDRGNEKLFF. DNA for the CDR3: TGCGCCAGCAGCCAGTACCGGGACAGGGGGAATGAAAAACTGTTTTTT.

The chain employs TRBV19 and TRBJ1-1; D possibly corresponds to TRBD1 (6 bases). The germline gives CDR1 LNHDA, CDR2 SQIVND (reference sequence). Trimming pared 3 bases from V and 5 bases from J, leaving 10 bases between. The CDR3 has 13 amino acids. The CDR3 sequence is CASSMYRDTEAFF. The CDR3, as DNA: TGTGCCAGTAGTATGTACAGGGATACTGAAGCTTTCTTT.

Turning to this clone: At one end, the junction sequence differs from germline, possibly due to a read error. The genes are TRBV7-2 and TRBJ1-4, with TRBD1 as a possible D gene (6 bases). Germline values: CDR1 SGHTA, CDR2 FQGNSA. The CDR3 runs to 14 residues. The CDR3, as DNA: TGTGCCAGCAGCTTAGACAGGGCTAACGAAAAACTGTTTTTT. It encodes CASSLDRANEKLFF.

The V gene is TRBV19, the J gene TRBJ1-6; 7 bases agree with TRBD1. CDR3 length: 14 amino acids. Trimming took 5 bases from V and 7 from J; bases not matched to a gene: 5. CDR1 LNHDA and CDR2 SQIVND come from the germline V gene (reference sequence). The CDR3 sequence: CASSGTAHNSPLHF. CDR3 DNA: TGTGCCAGTAGTGGGACAGCTCACAATTCACCCCTCCACTTT. The whole variable domain, remainder taken from reference TRBV19 and TRBJ1-6, is DGGITQSPKYLFRKEGQNVTLSCEQNLNHDAMYWYRQDPGQGLRLIYYSQIVNDFQKGDIAEGYSVSREKKESFPLTVTSAQKNPTAFYLCASSGTAHNSPLHFGNGTRLTVT.

The chain recombines TRBV19 with TRBJ2-2, with D hard to call. Trimming took off 7 bases at V and 0 bases at J, with 9 bases between the two ends. CDR3 size: 14 residues. Germline lookup yields CDR1 LNHDA and CDR2 SQIVND (reference sequence). This CDR3 is CASTVGPNTGELFF. CDR3 coding DNA: TGTGCCAGTACGGTAGGACCGAACACCGGGGAGCTGTTTTTT.

The chain recombines TRBV2 with TRBJ2-1; TRBD2 aligns across 13 bases. With 2 bases clipped from V and 4 bases from J, the junction kept 5 bases outside the gene matches. This CDR3 region has 17 residues. From germline, CDR1 is SNHLY and CDR2 FYNNEI. The CDR3 DNA is TGTGCCAGCAGTGAACCTAAGACTAGCGGGGGGTACAATGAGCAGTTCTTC. It encodes CASSEPKTSGGYNEQFF.

The rearrangement links TRBV4-3 to TRBJ1-5; 9 positions agree with TRBD1. CDR1 is LGHNA, CDR2 YSLEER, per germline. The CDR3 extends over 15 amino acids. V gave up 1 base and J gave up 2 bases; unmatched junction bases: 0. In DNA, the CDR3 is TGCGCCAGCAGCCAAGGGACAGGGGGCAATCAGCCCCAGCATTTT. This codes for CASSQGTGGNQPQHF.